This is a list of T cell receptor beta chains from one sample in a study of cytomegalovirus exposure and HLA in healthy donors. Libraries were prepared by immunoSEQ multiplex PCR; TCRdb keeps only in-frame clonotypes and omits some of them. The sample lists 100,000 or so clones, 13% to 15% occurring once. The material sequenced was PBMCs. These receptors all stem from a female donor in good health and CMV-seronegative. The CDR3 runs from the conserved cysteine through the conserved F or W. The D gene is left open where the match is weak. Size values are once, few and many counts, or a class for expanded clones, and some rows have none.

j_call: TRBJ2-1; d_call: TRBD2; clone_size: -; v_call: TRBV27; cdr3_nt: TGTGCCAGCAGTTTATCCTATGCGGGTAGCGGGAGAAATGAGCAGTTCTTC; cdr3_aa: CASSLSYAGSGRNEQFF
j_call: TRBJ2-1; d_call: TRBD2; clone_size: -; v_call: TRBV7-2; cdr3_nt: TGTGCCAGCAGCTTAGTAGTGGGGGGGATATACAATGAGCAGTTCTTC; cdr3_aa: CASSLVVGGIYNEQFF
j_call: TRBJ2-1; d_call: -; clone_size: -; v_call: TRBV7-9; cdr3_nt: TGTGCCACCAACCCTGGGAGCTCCTACAATGAGCAGTTCTTC; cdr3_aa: CATNPGSSYNEQFF
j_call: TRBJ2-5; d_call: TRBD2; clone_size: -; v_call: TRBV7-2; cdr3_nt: TGTGCCAGCAGCTTAGCGGGAGGGCAAGAGACCCAGTACTTC; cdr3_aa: CASSLAGGQETQYF
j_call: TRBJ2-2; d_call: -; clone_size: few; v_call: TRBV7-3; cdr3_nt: TGTGCCAGCAGCCCAGATCCATCCGGGGAGCTGTTTTTT; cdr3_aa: CASSPDPSGELFF
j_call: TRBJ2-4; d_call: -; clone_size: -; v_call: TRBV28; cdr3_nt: TGTGCCAGCAGTTTAGGACTAGCCAAAAACATTCAGTACTTC; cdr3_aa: CASSLGLAKNIQYF
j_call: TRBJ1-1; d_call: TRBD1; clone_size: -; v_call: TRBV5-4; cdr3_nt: TGTGCCAGCAGCTTTTCCGGACAGGTCGAAGCTTTCTTT; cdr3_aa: CASSFSGQVEAFF
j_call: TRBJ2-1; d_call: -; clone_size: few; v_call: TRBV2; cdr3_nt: TGTGCCAGCAGTGTGATAGGGGATGAGCAGTTCTTC; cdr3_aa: CASSVIGDEQFF
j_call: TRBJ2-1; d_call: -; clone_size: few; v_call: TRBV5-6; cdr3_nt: TGTGCCAGCAGCCAAGACAGGCTCTCCTACAATGAGCAGTTCTTC; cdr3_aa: CASSQDRLSYNEQFF
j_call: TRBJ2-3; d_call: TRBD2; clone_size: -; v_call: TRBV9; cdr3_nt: TGTGCCAGCAGCGTAGGCACTAGCGGCCTTAGCACAGATACGCAGTATTTT; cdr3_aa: CASSVGTSGLSTDTQYF
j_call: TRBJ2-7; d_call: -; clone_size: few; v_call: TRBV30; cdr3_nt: TGTGCCTGGGACAGTGTTTCCTACGAGCAGTACTTC; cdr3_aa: CAWDSVSYEQYF
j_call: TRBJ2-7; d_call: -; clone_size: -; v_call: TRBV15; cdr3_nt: TGTGCCACCAGCAGAGAGCCACACTACGAGCAGTACTTC; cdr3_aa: CATSREPHYEQYF
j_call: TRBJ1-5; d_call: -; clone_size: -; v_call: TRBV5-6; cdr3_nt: TGTGCCAGCAGCCATTCTTCAGGGTATGCTCAGCCCCAGCATTTT; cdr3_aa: CASSHSSGYAQPQHF
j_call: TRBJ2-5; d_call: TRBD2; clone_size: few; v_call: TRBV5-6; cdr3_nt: TGTGCCAGCGGACTAGCGGGGGGCCTTATTGAGACCCAGTACTTC; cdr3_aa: CASGLAGGLIETQYF
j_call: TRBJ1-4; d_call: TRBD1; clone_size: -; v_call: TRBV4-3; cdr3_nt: TGCGCCAGCAGCCAGGACAGGACTAATGAAAAACTGTTTTTT; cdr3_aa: CASSQDRTNEKLFF
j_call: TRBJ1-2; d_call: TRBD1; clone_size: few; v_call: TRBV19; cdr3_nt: TGTGCCAGTAGTAGTACAGGGGATGGCTACACCTTC; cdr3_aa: CASSSTGDGYTF
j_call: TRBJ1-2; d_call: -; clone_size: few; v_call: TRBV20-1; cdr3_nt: TGCAGTGCTCCCAGGGACTATGGCTACACCTTC; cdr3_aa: CSAPRDYGYTF
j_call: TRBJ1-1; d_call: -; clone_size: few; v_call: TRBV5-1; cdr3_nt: TGCGCCAGCAGCTACTGGGGGGGCACTGAAGCTTTCTTT; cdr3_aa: CASSYWGGTEAFF
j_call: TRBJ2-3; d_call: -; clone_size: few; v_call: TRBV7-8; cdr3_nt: TGTGCCAGCAGCTTAGTGGTTGGGCTAGCCGAGCAGTATTTT; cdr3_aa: CASSLVVGLAEQYF
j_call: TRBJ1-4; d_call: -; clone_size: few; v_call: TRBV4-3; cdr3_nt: TGCGCCAGCAGCCAAGAAAACTATAATGAAAAACTGTTTTTT; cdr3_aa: CASSQENYNEKLFF
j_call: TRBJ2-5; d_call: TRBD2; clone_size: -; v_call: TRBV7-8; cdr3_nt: TGTGCCAGCAGCTGGCGGGGGTCCCAAGAGACCCAGTACTTC; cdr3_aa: CASSWRGSQETQYF
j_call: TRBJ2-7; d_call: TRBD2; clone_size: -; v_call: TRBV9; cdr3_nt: TGTGCCAGCAGCCCAACTAGCGGGGGGGCTGACGAGCAGTACTTC; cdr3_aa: CASSPTSGGADEQYF
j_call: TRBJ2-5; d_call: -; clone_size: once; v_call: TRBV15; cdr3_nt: TGTGCCACCAGCAAAGCTGGCGGCACGCCGTACCACTACCAAGAGACCCAGTACTTC; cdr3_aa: CATSKAGGTPYHYQETQYF
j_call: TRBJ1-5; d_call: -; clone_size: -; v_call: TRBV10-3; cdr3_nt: TGTGCCTCGGATAGGGAGGGACACGCCAATCAGCCCCAGCATTTT; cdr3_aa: CASDREGHANQPQHF
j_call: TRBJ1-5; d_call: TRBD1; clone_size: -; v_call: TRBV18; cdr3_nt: TGTGCCAGCTCAACACAGGGGCTTGGTCAGCCCCAGCATTTT; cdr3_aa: CASSTQGLGQPQHF
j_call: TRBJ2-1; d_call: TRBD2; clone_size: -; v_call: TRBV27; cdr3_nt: TGTGCCAGCAGTCCCGGGGGGTACAATGAGCAGTTCTTC; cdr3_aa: CASSPGGYNEQFF
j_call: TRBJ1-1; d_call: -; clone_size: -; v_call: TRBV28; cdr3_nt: TGTGCCAGCAGTCTGGGCGGGGGGGCTGAAGCTTTCTTT; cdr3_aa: CASSLGGGAEAFF
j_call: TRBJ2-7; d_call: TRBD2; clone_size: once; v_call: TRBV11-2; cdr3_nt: TGTGCCAGCAGCTCGGGACTAGCGGGGTTTGAGCAGTACTTC; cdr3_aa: CASSSGLAGFEQYF
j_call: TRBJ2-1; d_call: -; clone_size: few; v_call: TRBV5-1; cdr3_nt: TGCGCCAGCAGGATGAGCGAAGCGGCAACTTACAATGAGCAGTTCTTC; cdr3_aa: CASRMSEAATYNEQFF
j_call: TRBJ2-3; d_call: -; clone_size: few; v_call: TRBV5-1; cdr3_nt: TGCGCCAGCACAAGTGGGGCAACAGATACGCAGTATTTT; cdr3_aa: CASTSGATDTQYF
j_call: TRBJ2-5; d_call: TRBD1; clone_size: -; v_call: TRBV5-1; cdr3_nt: TGCGCCAGCAGCTTCGCCGGGACAGTATTCCTGTACCAAGAGACCCAGTACTTC; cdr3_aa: CASSFAGTVFLYQETQYF
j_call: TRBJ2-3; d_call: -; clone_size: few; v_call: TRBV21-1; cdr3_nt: TGTGCCAGCAGCAGCGAACGAGCGGGAGATACGCAGTATTTT; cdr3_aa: CASSSERAGDTQYF
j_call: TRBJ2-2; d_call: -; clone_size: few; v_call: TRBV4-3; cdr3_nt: TGCGCCAGCAGCCAAACCTCGACTGGAACCGGGGAGCTGTTTTTT; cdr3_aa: CASSQTSTGTGELFF
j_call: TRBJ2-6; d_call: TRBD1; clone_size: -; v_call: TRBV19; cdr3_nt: TGTGCCAGTAGTAGGACAGGGGCCTCTGGGGCCAACGTCCTGACTTTC; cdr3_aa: CASSRTGASGANVLTF
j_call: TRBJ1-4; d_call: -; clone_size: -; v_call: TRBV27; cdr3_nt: TGTGCCAGCAGTTGGAAGGCAGGAGGTGAAAAACTGTTTTTT; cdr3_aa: CASSWKAGGEKLFF
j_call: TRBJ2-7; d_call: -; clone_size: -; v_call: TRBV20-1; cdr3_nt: TGCAGTGCTAGGCAGGGCAACGAGCAGTACTTC; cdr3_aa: CSARQGNEQYF
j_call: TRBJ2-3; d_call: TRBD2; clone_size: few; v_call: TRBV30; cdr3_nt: TGTGCCTGGAGTGTACACGGGGGAGGGCCCACAGATACGCAGTATTTT; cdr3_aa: CAWSVHGGGPTDTQYF
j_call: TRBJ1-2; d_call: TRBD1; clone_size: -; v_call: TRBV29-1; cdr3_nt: TGCAGCGCCCGGACAGGGGATTATGGCTACACCTTC; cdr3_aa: CSARTGDYGYTF
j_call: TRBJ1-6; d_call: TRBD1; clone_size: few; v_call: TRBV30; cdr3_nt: TGTGCCTGGAGTAGACTAACAGGGGTACCCTCACCCCTCCACTTT; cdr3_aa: CAWSRLTGVPSPLHF
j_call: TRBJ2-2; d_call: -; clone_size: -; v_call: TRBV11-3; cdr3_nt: TGTGCCAGCAGCCAGTACGGGGTTTCCGGGGAGCTGTTTTTT; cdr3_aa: CASSQYGVSGELFF
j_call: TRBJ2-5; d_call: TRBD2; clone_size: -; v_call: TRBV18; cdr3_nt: TGTGCCAGCTCACCACGTGTAGCGGGAGCGGGTGAGACCCAGTACTTC; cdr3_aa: CASSPRVAGAGETQYF